This T cell receptor beta chain comes out of a study of blood T cell repertoires in COVID-19. Study overall: Italy, Spain and the United States were the sources of the convalescent and acute COVID-19 samples. Sources were T cells, B-cell-depleted T cells, or PBMCs; the material itself was cDNA or gDNA.

Profiled with immunoSEQ multiplex PCR; TCRdb holds only in-frame clones, not every one. The sample has around 30,000 clones; roughly 80% are singletons. The germline V and J ends were trimmed by 4 bases and 8 bases, with 20 bases remaining between them. The V gene's germline CDR1 is MNHNY and CDR2 SVGAGI (reference sequence). The CDR3 is 16 residues long. Sample: peripheral blood. The chain joins TRBV6-6 to TRBJ1-4, with unresolved D. The sequence was obtained from a human donor in a cohort sampled during active COVID-19. The CDR3 protein is CASSLAAPGTREKLFF. CDR3 coding DNA: TGTGCCAGCAGTTTAGCGGCCCCCGGCACCCGCGAAAAACTGTTTTTT.